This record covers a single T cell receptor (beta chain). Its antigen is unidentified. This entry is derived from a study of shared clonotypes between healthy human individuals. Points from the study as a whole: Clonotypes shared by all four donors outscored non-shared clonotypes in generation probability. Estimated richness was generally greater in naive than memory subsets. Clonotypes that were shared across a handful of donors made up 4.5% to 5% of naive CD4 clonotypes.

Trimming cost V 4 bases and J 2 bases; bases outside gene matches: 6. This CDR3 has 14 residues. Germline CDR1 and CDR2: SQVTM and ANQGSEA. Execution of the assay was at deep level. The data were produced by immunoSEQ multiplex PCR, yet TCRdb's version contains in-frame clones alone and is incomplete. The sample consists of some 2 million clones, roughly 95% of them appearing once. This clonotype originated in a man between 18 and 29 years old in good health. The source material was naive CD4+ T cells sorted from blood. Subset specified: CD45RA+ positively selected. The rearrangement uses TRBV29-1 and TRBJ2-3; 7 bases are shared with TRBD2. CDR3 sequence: CSVGGGLYTDTQYF. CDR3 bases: TGCAGCGTTGGGGGGGGACTTTACACAGATACGCAGTATTTT.